This T cell receptor (beta chain) was recorded in a study of blood T cell repertoires in COVID-19. On the study more broadly: Samples of COVID-19 (acute and convalescent) were obtained from the United States, Italy and Spain.

The CDR3 loop spans 16 amino acids. Looked up from germline, CDR1 is KGHSH and CDR2 is LQKENI. V lost 1 base and J 0 bases, leaving 11 bases between the germline ends. Original data processing: From reference gene primer amplification, estimates of nucleated cell counts were derived. Sequencing used immunoSEQ multiplex PCR; TCRdb keeps in-frame clones, though not all of them. V and J calls and clone size follow that table, whereas D and trimming were derived from the DNA. The sample holds around 50,000 clones, around 76% seen once. With respect to this clone: The conserved phenylalanine or tryptophan normally closing the CDR3 is absent here, so this likely arose from a read error.

Sequencing was carried out using peripheral blood. The sequence derives from a woman aged 60-75 years with acute or convalescent COVID-19. This rearrangement joins TRBV18 to TRBJ2-3; D possibly corresponds to TRBD1 (5 bases). Written as DNA, the CDR3 is TGTGCCAGCTCACCACGAGAAGGGGTCAGCACAGATACGCAGTATTTG. Its protein is CASSPREGVSTDTQYL.